The 9 T cell receptor beta chains below come from one sample, sequenced in a study of blood T cell repertoires in COVID-19. TCRdb keeps only in-frame clones here, not all; method: immunoSEQ multiplex PCR. Of just over 300,000 clones in the sample, around 87% are singletons; the top ten hold approximately 2%. Material: peripheral blood. The receptors were sampled from a man aged 18 to 29 with active or convalescent COVID-19.

The chain uses TRBV19 and TRBJ2-1, with 7 bases matching TRBD1. The germline gives CDR1 LNHDA, CDR2 SQIVND (reference sequence). CDR3 length equals 13 residues. With V trimmed by 6 bases and J by 4 bases, 3 bases remained unmatched. CDR3 sequence (DNA): TGTGCCAGTAGCGCGACAGGGTACAATGAGCAGTTCTTC. It translates to CASSATGYNEQFF.

The CDR3, as DNA: TGTGCCAGCAGCCTGACAGGTGATCATCGGTACTTC. Translation gives CASSLTGDHRYF. J is TRBJ2-7 and V is TRBV12-3 or TRBV12-4; D might be TRBD1 (6 bases). With 6 bases removed from V and 12 bases from J, the gap between germline ends came to 18 bases. This CDR3 has 12 residues.

This clone appeared once. The V and J genes are TRBV4-1 and TRBJ1-5; the D gene is possibly TRBD1 (6 bases). V was trimmed by 4 bases and J by 2 bases, leaving 18 bases between them. The CDR3 runs 17 residues. CDR1 MGHRA and CDR2 YSYEKL come from the germline V gene. The CDR3 loop is CASSPLRTDRGNQPQHF. The CDR3 DNA follows: TGCGCCAGCAGCCCGTTACGGACGGACAGAGGCAATCAGCCCCAGCATTTT.

The chain recombines TRBV10-1 with TRBJ1-1; TRBD1 aligns across 11 bases. CDR1 and CDR2 (germline): WNHNN, SYGVQD (reference sequence). This CDR3 is built from 15 residues. Trimming took 6 bases from V and 3 from J; bases not matched to a gene: 6. DNA of the CDR3: TGCGCCAGCAGCGGACAGGGGGCTTTGGACACTGAAGCTTTCTTT. This sequence encodes CASSGQGALDTEAFF.

Of note for this clone: Distinct nucleotide sequences in the sample also encode this CDR3. CDR3 sequence: CASSLSRGNSYEQYF. The CDR3, as DNA: TGTGCCAGCAGTTTATCGCGGGGGAACTCCTACGAGCAGTACTTC. The chain combines TRBV27 with TRBJ2-7, with 7 bases fitting TRBD2. The CDR3 length is 15 residues. The V and J ends lost 0 bases and 0 bases, in that order; junction bases with no gene match: 2. The germline CDR1 and CDR2 sequences are MNHEY and SMNVEV (reference sequence).

J is TRBJ1-1 and V is TRBV15; a weak D match, TRBD1 (5 bases). Trimming removed 1 base at V and 1 base at J, with 10 bases between. This CDR3 is built from 15 residues. Germline CDR1 LNHNV, CDR2 YYDKDF (reference sequence). The CDR3 DNA sequence: TGTGCCACCAGCAGAGGCGGGGGATCGAACACTGAAGCTTTCTTT. Its protein is CATSRGGGSNTEAFF.

This chain uses TRBV11-3 with TRBJ1-2, with D unresolved. Trimming left V 0 bases short and J 13 bases short, with 15 bases between. The germline V gene encodes CDR1 SGHNT and CDR2 YENEEA. The length of the CDR3 is 13 residues. The DNA of the CDR3 is TGTGCCAGCAGCTTAGAATCAGTCTCCCAAGTCACCTTC. Its translation is CASSLESVSQVTF.

The chain joins TRBV5-4 to TRBJ2-5; D might be TRBD1 (6 bases). V gave up 0 bases and J gave up 5 bases, with 8 bases separating them. Germline V gene sequence: CDR1 SGHNT, CDR2 YYREEE (reference sequence). The CDR3 is 13 residues long. Here the CDR3 DNA reads TGTGCCAGCAGCTTGGGGGGGCGGGAGACCCAGTACTTC. It encodes CASSLGGRETQYF. The full variable domain, with the rest looked up from reference TRBV5-4 and TRBJ2-5, is ETGVTQSPTHLIKTRGQQVTLRCSSQSGHNTVSWYQQALGQGPQFIFQYYREEENGRGNFPPRFSGLQFPNYSSELNVNALELDDSALYLCASSLGGRETQYFGPGTRLLVL.

In its sample, this clone was seen once. The V and J genes are TRBV24-1 and TRBJ1-5; tentative D call: TRBD1 (5 bases). Germline V CDR1 and CDR2: KGHDR, SFDVKD. V was shortened by 7 bases and J by 7 bases, with 13 bases between the two germline ends. The CDR3 contains 13 residues. CDR3 sequence: CATSPQGHQPQHF. DNA of the CDR3: TGTGCCACCAGCCCGCAGGGTCACCAGCCCCAGCATTTT.